Each of the 10 T cell receptor beta chains below was sequenced from the same sample in a study of blood T cell repertoires in COVID-19. Profiled with immunoSEQ multiplex PCR; TCRdb holds only in-frame clones, not every one. The data hold roughly 300,000 clones, with approximately 90% observed a single time. The sample was PBMCs or T cells enriched from blood (not recorded which). The receptors come from a woman in her forties with acute COVID-19.

This chain uses TRBV19 with TRBJ2-2; no clear D. CDR3 length: 14 amino acids. V shed 3 bases and J shed 6 bases, with 11 bases lying between them. CDR1 and CDR2 from the germline V gene are LNHDA and SQIVND (reference sequence). As DNA, the CDR3 is TGTGCCAGTAGTATCTCAGGTCGATCCGGGGAGCTGTTTTTT. Amino acid sequence: CASSISGRSGELFF.

The V call is TRBV18, the J call TRBJ2-3; 7 bases align to TRBD2. Trimming cost V 4 bases and J 3 bases; bases outside gene matches: 7. CDR3 size: 15 residues. Looked up from germline, CDR1 is KGHSH and CDR2 is LQKENI. CDR3 amino acids: CASSQHQGGTDTQYF. Written as DNA, the CDR3 is TGTGCCAGCTCACAGCACCAGGGAGGGACAGATACGCAGTATTTT.

The chain links TRBV11-2 to TRBJ2-3; 10 bases are shared with TRBD2. This CDR3 contains 16 residues. CDR1 is SGHAT and CDR2 is FQNNGV in the germline V gene. J gave up 6 bases and V 6 bases, and 12 bases lay outside the gene matches. The CDR3: CASRSWGISGRDTQYF. CDR3 coding DNA: TGTGCCAGCAGGTCCTGGGGAATTAGCGGGAGGGATACGCAGTATTTT.

The rearrangement uses TRBV5-1 and TRBJ2-5, with D maybe TRBD1 (6 bases). Germline V gives CDR1 SGHRS, CDR2 YFSETQ. The CDR3 consists of 16 residues. Between the trimmed V and J ends, which lost 0 bases and 5 bases, there was a span of 17 bases. DNA for the CDR3: TGCGCCAGCAGCTTGGCCGGCTCAGGGGCGTGGGAGACCCAGTACTTC. Its translation: CASSLAGSGAWETQYF.

The chain uses TRBV13 and TRBJ2-2; possibly TRBD2 for D (5 bases). Germline CDR1 is PRHDT and CDR2 is FYEKMQ (reference sequence). V was pared by 5 bases and J by 3 bases, with 13 bases between. The CDR3 has 15 amino acids. CDR3 sequence reads: CASSTREGYTGELFF. In nucleotides, the CDR3 is TGTGCCAGCAGCACCCGTGAGGGATACACCGGGGAGCTGTTTTTT. The full variable domain, in which reference TRBV13 and TRBJ2-2 provide the parts outside the CDR3, is AAGVIQSPRHLIKEKRETATLKCYPIPRHDTVYWYQQGPGQDPQFLISFYEKMQSDKGSIPDRFSAQQFSDYHSELNMSSLELGDSALYFCASSTREGYTGELFFGEGSRLTVL.

The V gene is TRBV5-4, the J gene TRBJ2-3; 9 bases match TRBD2. This CDR3 has 15 amino acids. Germline CDR1 SGHNT, CDR2 YYREEE (reference sequence). V was pared by 4 bases and J by 7 bases, with 10 bases of the junction left unmatched. The CDR3 loop is CASSPPYSGSNTQYF. CDR3 sequence (DNA): TGTGCCAGCAGCCCCCCCTATAGCGGGAGCAATACGCAGTATTTT.

This clone was recorded once. The chain employs TRBV11-2 and TRBJ2-3, with 13 nucleotides matching TRBD2. This CDR3 is 16 amino acids long. V gave up 1 base and J gave up 4 bases; unmatched junction bases: 2. Looked up from germline, CDR1 is SGHAT and CDR2 is FQNNGV. The CDR3 sequence is CASSLGLAGGADTQYF. Written as DNA, the CDR3 is TGTGCCAGCAGCTTAGGACTAGCGGGAGGTGCAGATACGCAGTATTTT.

The chain is built from TRBV5-1 and TRBJ1-6; D perhaps matches TRBD1 (6 bases). Germline CDR1 and CDR2: SGHRS and YFSETQ. V was shortened by 4 bases and J by 3 bases, with 11 bases between the two germline ends. The CDR3 extends over 15 amino acids. CDR3 DNA: TGCGCCAGCAGCCCGCAGGGGAACTATAATTCACCCCTCCACTTT. Translation: CASSPQGNYNSPLHF.

V and J are TRBV18 and TRBJ2-6; TRBD2 agrees at 9 bases. Germline assignment: CDR1 KGHSH and CDR2 LQKENI. The CDR3 is 18 residues long. With 4 bases clipped from V and 1 base from J, the junction kept 8 bases outside the gene matches. This CDR3 is CASSLPAGLASGANVLTF. The CDR3 nucleotides read TGTGCCAGCTCACTCCCAGCGGGACTAGCTTCTGGGGCCAACGTCCTGACTTTC.

This chain joins TRBV21-1 and TRBJ2-7; the table gives TRBD1 as D, unverified against the DNA. TRBV21-1 is termed a pseudogene. This CDR3 region has 15 residues. In DNA form, the CDR3 reads TGTGCCAGCAGCAAAGAGAGGACAGGGATGTACGAGCAGTACTTC. Translated: CASSKERTGMYEQYF.